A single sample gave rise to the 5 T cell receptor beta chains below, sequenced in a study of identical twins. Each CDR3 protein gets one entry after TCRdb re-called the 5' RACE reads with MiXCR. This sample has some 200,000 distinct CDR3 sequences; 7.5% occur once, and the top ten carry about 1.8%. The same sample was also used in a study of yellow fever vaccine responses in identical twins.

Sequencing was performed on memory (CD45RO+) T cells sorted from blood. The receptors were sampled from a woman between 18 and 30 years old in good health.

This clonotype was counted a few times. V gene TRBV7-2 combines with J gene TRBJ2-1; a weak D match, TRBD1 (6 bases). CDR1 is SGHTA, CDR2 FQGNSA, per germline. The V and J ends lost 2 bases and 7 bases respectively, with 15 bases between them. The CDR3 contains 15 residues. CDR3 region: CASSLYSRGMNEQFF. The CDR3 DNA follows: TGTGCCAGCAGCTTATATTCCAGGGGTATGAATGAGCAGTTCTTC. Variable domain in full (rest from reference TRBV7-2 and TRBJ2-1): GAGVSQSPSNKVTEKGKDVELRCDPISGHTALYWYRQSLGQGLEFLIYFQGNSAPDKSGLPSDRFSAERTGGSVSTLTIQRTQQEDSAVYLCASSLYSRGMNEQFFGPGTRLTVL.

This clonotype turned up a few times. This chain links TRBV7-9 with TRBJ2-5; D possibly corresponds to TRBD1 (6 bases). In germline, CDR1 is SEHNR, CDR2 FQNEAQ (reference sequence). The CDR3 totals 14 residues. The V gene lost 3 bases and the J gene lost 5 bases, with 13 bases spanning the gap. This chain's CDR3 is CASSFRDTGETQYF. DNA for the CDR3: TGTGCCAGCAGCTTCCGGGACACCGGGGAGACCCAGTACTTC.

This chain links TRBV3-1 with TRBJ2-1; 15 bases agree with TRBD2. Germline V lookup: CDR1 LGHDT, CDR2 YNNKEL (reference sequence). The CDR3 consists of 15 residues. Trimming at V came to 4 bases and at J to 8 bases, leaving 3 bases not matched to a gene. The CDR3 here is CASSRRTSGGDEQFF. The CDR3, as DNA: TGTGCCAGCAGCCGTAGGACTAGCGGGGGGGATGAGCAGTTCTTC.

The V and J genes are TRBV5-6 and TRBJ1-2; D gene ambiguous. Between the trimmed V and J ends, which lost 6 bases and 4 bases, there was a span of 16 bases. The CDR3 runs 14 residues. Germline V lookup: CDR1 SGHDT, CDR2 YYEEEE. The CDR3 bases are TGTGCCAGCAACCTGGACCGGGTTTCCTATGGCTACACCTTC. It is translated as CASNLDRVSYGYTF.

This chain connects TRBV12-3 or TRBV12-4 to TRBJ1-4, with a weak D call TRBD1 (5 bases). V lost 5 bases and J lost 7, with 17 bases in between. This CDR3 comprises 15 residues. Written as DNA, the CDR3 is TGTGCCAGCAGTCGAACGGGACCAAGGGGTGAAAAACTGTTTTTT. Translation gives CASSRTGPRGEKLFF.